This record covers a single T cell receptor (beta chain). This sample was taken from a study of blood T cells in healthy people across ages. Study-level background: Capture by template switching was about one barcoded beta molecule per two T cells.

The second PCR ran roughly 7 to 11 cycles with a sample-barcoded 5' primer and J-beta primers. TCRdb independently ran MiXCR on the 5' RACE reads; one entry per CDR3 protein. Of approximately 900,000 distinct CDR3 sequences listed, almost 30% were seen once; the top ten hold about 10%. The CDR3 totals 16 residues. V dropped 6 bases and J dropped 3 bases, with 17 bases sitting between them. Germline V CDR1 and CDR2: MDHEN, SYDVKM. The same data also contributed to another study, on T cells of mothers and their children.

Material for sequencing was blood. The chain is built from TRBV28 and TRBJ2-2; the D is unclear. The sequence came from a woman aged 35 to 49 in good health. CDR3 loop: CASSLITRGYTGELFF. CDR3 DNA sequence: TGTGCCAGCAGCCTGATTACTCGAGGCTACACCGGGGAGCTGTTTTTT.